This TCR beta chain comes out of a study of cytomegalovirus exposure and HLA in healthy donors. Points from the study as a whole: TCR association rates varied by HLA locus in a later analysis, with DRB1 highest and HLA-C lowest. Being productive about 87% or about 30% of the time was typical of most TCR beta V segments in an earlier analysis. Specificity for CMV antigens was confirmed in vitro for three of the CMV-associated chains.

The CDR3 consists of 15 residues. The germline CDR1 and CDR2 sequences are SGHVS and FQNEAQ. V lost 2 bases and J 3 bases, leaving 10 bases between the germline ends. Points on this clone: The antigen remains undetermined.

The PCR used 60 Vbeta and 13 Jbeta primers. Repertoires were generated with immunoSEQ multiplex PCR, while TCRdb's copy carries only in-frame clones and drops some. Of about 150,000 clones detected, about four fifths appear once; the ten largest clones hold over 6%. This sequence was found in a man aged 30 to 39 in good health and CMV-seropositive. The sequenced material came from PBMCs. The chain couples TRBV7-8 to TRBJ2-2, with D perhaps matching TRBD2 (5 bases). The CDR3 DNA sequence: TGTGCCAGCAGCTTAAGGCTAGCACACACCGGGGAGCTGTTTTTT. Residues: CASSLRLAHTGELFF.